This T cell receptor beta chain was obtained from a study of blood T cells in healthy people across ages. Study results and caveats: No conclusive comparison of naive versus antigen-experienced cells was possible with unsorted PBMCs.

Note on this clonotype: Its antigen remains unidentified.

CDR1 and CDR2 (germline): SNHLY, FYNNEI. The CDR3 sequence is 12 residues long. V gave up 4 bases and J gave up 7 bases, with 10 bases separating them. Then a second PCR, running roughly 7 to 11 cycles, was carried out with a sample-barcoded 5' primer and a J-beta primer mix. TCRdb re-called the 5' RACE reads through MiXCR, storing one row per CDR3 protein. The sample lists under 2,000,000 distinct CDR3 sequences, 49% occurring once. Sequenced sample: blood. The chain is built from TRBV2 and TRBJ1-2; tentatively, D is TRBD1 (5 bases). This clonotype was obtained from a woman in her thirties or forties in good health. Here the CDR3 reads CASSGGGRGYTF. The CDR3 DNA reads TGTGCCAGCAGTGGGGGGGGTCGTGGCTACACCTTC.